This T cell receptor (beta chain) was recovered during a study of monozygotic twins with inflammatory bowel disease. The study, taken as a whole, reports: A single strong IBD-associated signal or clonotype was not supported by the findings.

With regard to this clonotype: Its target is not known.

A 6-nucleotide sample barcode was carried by the UMIs, which template switching added. Following a re-call of the 5' RACE reads, TCRdb has one entry per CDR3 protein and lacks DNA. Its clone listing holds 350,000 to 550,000 distinct CDR3 sequences. Germline CDR1 MNHNS, CDR2 SASEGT. The CDR3 has 13 amino acids. This TCR derives from a human donor with ulcerative colitis or Crohn's disease, or a healthy co-twin of an affected twin (not recorded which). The material sequenced was blood. This rearrangement joins TRBV6-1 to TRBJ2-1. Here the CDR3 reads CASIKDSNNEQFF.